This T cell receptor (beta chain) originates from a study of blood T cell repertoires in COVID-19. Methods used by the authors: It was from reference gene primer amplification that nucleated cell counts were estimated. Libraries were prepared by immunoSEQ multiplex PCR; TCRdb keeps only in-frame clonotypes and omits some of them. Clonal size and the V and J genes are those of that table, whereas D and trimming came from the DNA. Here the sample spans 150,000 or so clones, approximately 90% being singletons. V dropped 4 bases and J dropped 4; count of bases not matched to a gene: 8. The CDR3 loop spans 16 amino acids. CDR1 is SEHNR and CDR2 is FQNEAQ in the germline V gene (reference sequence).

This receptor was identified in a man aged 18 to 30 with COVID-19, enrolled during active disease. What was sequenced was peripheral blood. The V call is TRBV7-9, the J call TRBJ2-1, with TRBD2 matching over 9 bases. In DNA form, the CDR3 reads TGTGCCAGCAGCTCCCTTAGCGGGAGATCATACAATGAGCAGTTCTTC. This translates into CASSSLSGRSYNEQFF.